The 28 T cell receptor beta chains listed next were all sequenced from one sample in a study of Ad26.COV2.S vaccination and SARS-CoV-2 variants. Here immunoSEQ multiplex PCR was the method, and the copy in TCRdb shows in-frame clones only, minus some. The data hold about 400,000 clones, with 92% observed a single time. Treatment meaning: some 20 received Ad26.COV2.S at low or high dose, single or two shots; five or six received placebo; per-sample allocation not given. Collection of the samples took place on day 63 after the first injection of vaccine or placebo. The sample was peripheral blood, taken in a trial of Ad26.COV2.S vaccine versus placebo. The source is a person aged 18 to 59 who received the Ad26.COV2.S COVID-19 vaccine or a placebo.

The chain joins TRBV7-2 to TRBJ2-3; 8 bases fit TRBD2. The CDR3 totals 16 residues. V was pared by 1 base and J by 0 bases, with 3 bases of the junction left unmatched. The V gene's germline CDR1 is SGHTA and CDR2 FQGNSA. The CDR3 DNA reads TGTGCCAGCAGCTTAGTAGCGGGGACTAGCACAGATACGCAGTATTTT. This sequence encodes CASSLVAGTSTDTQYF.

Worth noting for this clone: Different DNA sequences within this sample yield the same CDR3. V is TRBV5-1 and J is TRBJ2-1; 7 bases align to TRBD1. CDR3 length equals 15 residues. Germline CDR1 SGHRS, CDR2 YFSETQ. V shed 2 bases and J 4 bases; nucleotides not matched to a gene: 6. The chain's CDR3 is CASSFRDRDYNEQFF. The DNA for the CDR3 is TGCGCCAGCAGCTTCCGGGACAGAGATTACAATGAGCAGTTCTTC.

This clone was seen more than once but under ten times. The gene calls are TRBV4-1 and TRBJ1-1, with 8 bases lining up with TRBD1. Germline loops: CDR1 MGHRA, CDR2 YSYEKL. With 5 bases clipped from V and 7 bases from J, the junction kept 9 bases outside the gene matches. This CDR3 is 14 amino acids long. For the CDR3, the DNA is TGCGCCAGCAGCTTACAGGGGGTCCGCAGTGAAGCTTTCTTT. It encodes CASSLQGVRSEAFF.

As for this clone: This CDR3 is also generated by other DNA sequences in the sample. The gene calls are TRBV28 and TRBJ1-2; D not certain. V lost 6 bases and J 5 bases, leaving 10 bases between the germline ends. CDR3 length: 12 residues. Per the germline V gene, CDR1 is MDHEN and CDR2 is SYDVKM. This chain's CDR3 is CASSLGSYGYTF. For the CDR3, the DNA is TGTGCCAGCAGCTTGGGGTCATATGGCTACACCTTC.

In its sample, this clone was seen once. The rearrangement joins TRBV5-6 to TRBJ1-2; 7 bases fit TRBD1. V was pared by 0 bases and J by 5 bases, with 7 bases of the junction left unmatched. This CDR3 spans 15 amino acids. The germline CDR1 and CDR2 sequences are SGHDT and YYEEEE. The CDR3 here is CASSLDPTGSYGYTF. The CDR3 DNA reads as TGTGCCAGCAGCTTGGACCCGACAGGGTCGTATGGCTACACCTTC.

This clone was observed once. Other nucleotide sequences in the sample specify the same CDR3. J is TRBJ2-7 and V is TRBV7-9, with 10 bases matching TRBD1. The CDR3 runs to 13 residues. The V gene end was trimmed by 3 bases and the J gene end by 5 bases; junction bases not matched to a gene: 1. The germline V gene has CDR1 SEHNR and CDR2 FQNEAQ (reference sequence). CDR3 loop: CASSLGQGNEQYF. The CDR3 coding sequence is TGTGCCAGCAGCTTGGGACAGGGGAACGAGCAGTACTTC.

CDR3 nucleotides: TGTGCCAGCAGCAGGGACCTTTCTAACTATGGCTACACCTTC. This gives the protein CASSRDLSNYGYTF. V gene TRBV6-5 combines with J gene TRBJ1-2; a possible D gene is TRBD1 (5 bases). V lost 6 bases and J lost 0, with 11 bases in between. The CDR3 has 14 amino acids. Per the germline V gene, CDR1 is MNHEY and CDR2 is SVGAGI.

The chain links TRBV28 to TRBJ2-3, with TRBD1 as a possible D gene (8 bases). Deletions cut 5 bases from V and 9 bases from J, with 18 bases between. The length of the CDR3 is 14 residues. Germline V gene sequence: CDR1 MDHEN, CDR2 SYDVKM. The CDR3 loop reads CASSILNRGGTQYF. The CDR3 bases are TGTGCCAGCAGTATCTTAAACAGGGGGGGAACGCAGTATTTT. The entire variable domain, with the rest obtained from reference TRBV28 and TRBJ2-3, is as follows: DVKVTQSSRYLVKRTGEKVFLECVQDMDHENMFWYRQDPGLGLRLIYFSYDVKMKEKGDIPEGYSVSREKKERFSLILESASTNQTSMYLCASSILNRGGTQYFGPGTRLTVL.

This sequence joins TRBV3-1 (or the pseudogene TRBV3-2) and TRBJ1-5, with D possibly TRBD1 on 5 matching bases. The V gene's germline CDR1 is LGHDT and CDR2 YNNKEL (reference sequence). V was pared by 4 bases and J by 0 bases, with 10 bases between. The CDR3 runs to 15 residues. The DNA of the CDR3 is TGTGCCAGCAGCCCTACAGGTAATAGCAATCAGCCCCAGCATTTT. Translated: CASSPTGNSNQPQHF.

The chain has TRBV10-3 and TRBJ1-6; TRBD1 matches 7 bases. V trimming: 2 bases; J trimming: 8 bases; junction bases outside the gene matches: 6. CDR3 length: 15 residues. CDR1 ENHRY and CDR2 SYGVKD come from the germline V gene. The CDR3: CAISETHTGDSPLHF. CDR3 in DNA: TGTGCCATCAGTGAGACGCATACAGGGGATTCACCCCTCCACTTT.

The rearrangement joins TRBV11-2 to TRBJ1-1; 7 nucleotides line up with TRBD1. Germline CDR1 is SGHAT and CDR2 is FQNNGV. The CDR3 has 15 residues. V trimming: 1 base; J trimming: 3 bases; junction bases outside the gene matches: 5. The DNA of the CDR3 is TGTGCCAGCAGCTTAGTAACAGGGGCCTACACTGAAGCTTTCTTT. Its translation: CASSLVTGAYTEAFF.

The rearrangement joins TRBV5-1 to TRBJ1-1, with 9 bases lining up with TRBD1. This CDR3 spans 15 amino acids. V was clipped by 4 bases and J by 0 bases; unmatched bases: 4. The V gene's germline CDR1 is SGHRS and CDR2 YFSETQ. The CDR3 region has the DNA TGCGCCAGCAGCCTGGGACAGGGCATGAACACTGAAGCTTTCTTT. Amino acids: CASSLGQGMNTEAFF.

The chain has TRBV27 and TRBJ2-1, with D possibly called TRBD1 or TRBD2 (6 bases each). This CDR3 contains 12 residues. Trimming stripped 6 bases from V and 9 bases from J, with 12 bases between. Germline CDR1 reads MNHEY; CDR2 reads SMNVEV (reference sequence). CDR3 protein: CASSIGGREQFF. CDR3 in DNA: TGTGCCAGCAGCATTGGGGGGCGTGAGCAGTTCTTC.

This clone was counted a single time. The gene calls are TRBV28 and TRBJ1-6, with D uncertain. The germline V gene has CDR1 MDHEN and CDR2 SYDVKM. Trimming stripped 6 bases from V and 4 bases from J, with 7 bases between. The CDR3 length is 13 residues. The CDR3 DNA follows: TGTGCCAGCAGCTATAGGTATAATTCACCCCTCCACTTT. Amino acids: CASSYRYNSPLHF.

V and J are TRBV14 and TRBJ1-4; D uncertain. Germline CDR1 SGHDN, CDR2 FVKESK. Trimming took off 4 bases at V and 8 bases at J, with 17 bases between the two ends. The CDR3 runs to 15 residues. As DNA, the CDR3 is TGTGCCAGCAGCCCCACGAGGGTTGGTAGGGAAAAACTGTTTTTT. This codes for CASSPTRVGREKLFF.

The rearrangement joins TRBV5-4 to TRBJ2-1, with no clear D. The CDR3 runs 12 residues. CDR1 is SGHNT and CDR2 is YYREEE in the germline V gene (reference sequence). V was cut by 3 bases and J by 7 bases, with 8 bases left in between. The chain's CDR3 is CASSSYPNEQFF. The CDR3, as DNA: TGTGCCAGCAGCTCCTATCCAAATGAGCAGTTCTTC.

The rearrangement links TRBV2 to TRBJ2-2; 8 nucleotides agree with TRBD2. Germline loops: CDR1 SNHLY, CDR2 FYNNEI. This CDR3 comprises 15 residues. The trim removed 5 bases at V and 5 bases at J, leaving 7 bases unmatched. DNA of the CDR3: TGTGCCAGCAGTAGCGGGGGCCGTAGGACCGGGGAGCTGTTTTTT. Protein: CASSSGGRRTGELFF.

This chain joins TRBV24-1 and TRBJ1-1; 8 nucleotides line up with TRBD1. V lost 9 bases, J lost 7 bases, and 12 bases stayed unmatched. The CDR3 spans 14 residues. Germline V CDR1 and CDR2: KGHDR, SFDVKD. The CDR3 DNA reads as TGTGCCACCCGCCGGACAACAGGGGGAAATGAAGCTTTCTTT. Translation gives CATRRTTGGNEAFF.

This clone was observed once. This sequence joins TRBV29-1 and TRBJ1-1; no firm D call. Germline V lookup: CDR1 SQVTM, CDR2 ANQGSEA. The CDR3 has 12 amino acids. With 2 bases removed from V and 9 bases from J, the gap between germline ends came to 13 bases. The CDR3 nucleotides are TGCAGCGTTGAACTGCCTTTCGGGAAAGCTTTCTTT. The encoded protein is CSVELPFGKAFF.

V gene TRBV11-2 combines with J gene TRBJ1-1; TRBD1 matches 7 bases. The germline V gene has CDR1 SGHAT and CDR2 FQNNGV. CDR3 length: 14 residues. V gave up 5 bases and J gave up 4 bases; unmatched junction bases: 7. The chain's CDR3 is CASSPGGTGTEAFF. The CDR3 DNA reads TGTGCCAGCAGCCCAGGGGGGACTGGCACTGAAGCTTTCTTT. Variable domain in full (rest from reference TRBV11-2 and TRBJ1-1): EAGVAQSPRYKIIEKRQSVAFWCNPISGHATLYWYQQILGQGPKLLIQFQNNGVVDDSQLPKDRFSAERLKGVDSTLKIQPAKLEDSAVYLCASSPGGTGTEAFFGQGTRLTVV.

This chain joins TRBV6-2 or TRBV6-3 and TRBJ2-7; D may correspond to TRBD1 or TRBD2 (6 bases each). This CDR3 has 15 amino acids. Trimming left V 6 bases short and J 2 bases short, with 17 bases between. CDR1 and CDR2 (germline): MNHEY, SVGEGT. Here the CDR3 DNA reads TGTGCCAGCAGCCCTCTTACGGGGGCCCCCTACGAGCAGTACTTC. This gives the protein CASSPLTGAPYEQYF.

This clone was observed once. The rearrangement uses TRBV7-6 and TRBJ1-5; no firm D call. V shed 5 bases and J shed 0 bases, with 17 bases lying between them. Germline lookup yields CDR1 SGHVS and CDR2 FNYEAQ. The CDR3 spans 17 residues. The CDR3 spells CASSRFNRVYSNQPQHF. In DNA, the CDR3 is TGTGCCAGCAGCCGTTTCAACAGAGTGTATAGCAATCAGCCCCAGCATTTT.

The CDR3 DNA reads as TGTGCCAGCAGCCAAGATCAGAGCCCTGGACTCTACGAGCAGTACTTC. Encoded protein: CASSQDQSPGLYEQYF. This sequence joins TRBV3-1 (or the pseudogene TRBV3-2) and TRBJ2-7, with a possible D match to TRBD2 (5 bases). This CDR3 contains 16 residues. Per germline, CDR1 LGHDT and CDR2 YNNKEL (reference sequence). Trimming took 0 bases from V and 3 from J, leaving 15 bases between them.

The chain employs TRBV7-9 and TRBJ1-1; D is unclear. This CDR3 is built from 14 residues. Trimming took off 3 bases at V and 5 bases at J, with 13 bases between the two ends. The V gene's germline CDR1 is SEHNR and CDR2 FQNEAQ (reference sequence). The CDR3 is CASSFGSLGTEAFF. The CDR3 DNA reads as TGTGCCAGCAGCTTCGGGTCCCTAGGGACTGAAGCTTTCTTT.

The chain carries TRBV18 and TRBJ2-1; TRBD2 matches 12 bases. This CDR3 has 16 residues. CDR1 is KGHSH, CDR2 LQKENI, per germline. The ends lost 2 bases at V and 3 bases at J; junction bases unmatched: 2. The CDR3 region has the DNA TGTGCCAGCTCACCAGGACTAGCGGGGAGCTACAATGAGCAGTTCTTC. Amino acid sequence: CASSPGLAGSYNEQFF.

The rearrangement uses TRBV11-3 and TRBJ2-7, with 7 bases lining up with TRBD1. CDR1 and CDR2 from the germline V gene are SGHNT and YENEEA. The CDR3 spans 15 residues. Unmatched junction bases numbered 9, after V lost 5 bases and J lost 2 bases. CDR3 sequence (DNA): TGTGCCAGCAGCGTCGGGACAGTTCCTACCTACGAGCAGTACTTC. Its protein product is CASSVGTVPTYEQYF.

The J gene is TRBJ2-1, the V gene TRBV19, with 11 bases matching TRBD2. V was clipped by 6 bases and J by 2 bases; unmatched bases: 6. The CDR3 extends over 16 amino acids. Germline V gives CDR1 LNHDA, CDR2 SQIVND (reference sequence). The CDR3 sequence is CASRITSGGTYNEQFF. The DNA of the CDR3 is TGTGCCAGTAGGATAACTAGCGGGGGCACCTACAATGAGCAGTTCTTC.

The rearrangement uses TRBV24-1 and TRBJ1-5, with 9 bases fitting TRBD1. V lost 4 bases to trimming and J lost 7 bases; unmatched junction nucleotides: 1. The germline CDR1 and CDR2 sequences are KGHDR and SFDVKD. This CDR3 spans 13 amino acids. The CDR3 reads CATSDGTGQPQHF. CDR3 bases: TGTGCCACCAGTGACGGGACAGGGCAGCCCCAGCATTTT.